This passage covers 29 T cell receptor beta chains from one sample sequenced in a study of blood T cell repertoires in COVID-19. Sequencing used immunoSEQ multiplex PCR; TCRdb keeps in-frame clones, though not all of them. The data show some 220,000 clones, about 85% seen once. Sample: peripheral blood. All receptors come from a woman under 30 who had recovered from COVID-19.

This clone was recorded only once. The chain carries TRBV7-2 and TRBJ2-7; possible D gene TRBD1, 5 bases. Trimming left V 11 bases short and J 0 bases short, with 14 bases between. This CDR3 is built from 13 residues. Germline lookup yields CDR1 SGHTA and CDR2 FQGNSA. For the CDR3, the DNA is TGTGCCCTGGGGCAGCTATCCTCCTACGAGCAGTACTTC. It codes for CALGQLSSYEQYF.

The chain uses TRBV7-2 and TRBJ2-1, with D perhaps matching TRBD2 (5 bases). The CDR3 loop spans 17 amino acids. Germline lookup yields CDR1 SGHTA and CDR2 FQGNSA. The V gene lost 3 bases and the J gene lost 6 bases, with 21 bases spanning the gap. The CDR3 is CASSFDLANPLGNEQFF. In DNA, the CDR3 is TGTGCCAGCAGCTTCGATCTAGCAAACCCTTTAGGCAATGAGCAGTTCTTC.

This clone was counted between two and nine times. The rearrangement links TRBV19 to TRBJ1-1; 12 positions match TRBD1. Germline V gene lookup returns CDR1 LNHDA and CDR2 SQIVND (reference sequence). CDR3 length: 15 amino acids. V lost 7 bases to trimming and J lost 4 bases; unmatched junction nucleotides: 7. In DNA, the CDR3 is TGTGCCAGTATCCGGGACAGGGGGCTTATCACTGAAGCTTTCTTT. It translates to CASIRDRGLITEAFF.

This chain links TRBV5-1 with TRBJ2-1; 8 bases map to TRBD2. V shed 7 bases and J 4 bases; nucleotides not matched to a gene: 10. Germline-derived CDR1 and CDR2 are SGHRS and YFSETQ. The CDR3 contains 15 residues. For the CDR3, the DNA is TGCGCCAGCCAGTTGGAGACTAGCGAGTACAATGAGCAGTTCTTC. Its protein product is CASQLETSEYNEQFF. The whole variable domain, remainder taken from reference TRBV5-1 and TRBJ2-1, is KAGVTQTPRYLIKTRGQQVTLSCSPISGHRSVSWYQQTPGQGLQFLFEYFSETQRNKGNFPGRFSGRQFSNSRSEMNVSTLELGDSALYLCASQLETSEYNEQFFGPGTRLTVL.

The chain carries TRBV30 and TRBJ2-3; no reliable D call. This CDR3 is built from 12 residues. Germline V gives CDR1 GTSNPN, CDR2 SVGIG (reference sequence). The germline V and J ends were trimmed by 2 bases and 1 base, with 4 bases remaining between them. For the CDR3, the DNA is TGTGCCTGGAGTCCGGGCACAGATACGCAGTATTTT. The encoded protein is CAWSPGTDTQYF.

The chain employs TRBV13 and TRBJ2-5, with 10 bases lining up with TRBD2. Looked up from germline, CDR1 is PRHDT and CDR2 is FYEKMQ (reference sequence). Trimming cost V 3 bases and J 3 bases; bases outside gene matches: 1. CDR3 size: 14 residues. This chain's CDR3 is CASSFGLAEETQYF. In nucleotides, the CDR3 is TGTGCCAGCAGCTTTGGACTAGCGGAAGAGACCCAGTACTTC.

This chain connects TRBV5-1 to TRBJ1-3; 7 positions agree with TRBD1. CDR1 SGHRS and CDR2 YFSETQ come from the germline V gene. V lost 4 bases to trimming and J lost 2 bases; unmatched junction nucleotides: 0. The CDR3 is 13 amino acids. The CDR3 coding sequence is TGCGCCAGCAGCCAGGGGGCTGGAAACACCATATATTTT. Protein product: CASSQGAGNTIYF.

The chain joins TRBV7-2 to TRBJ1-5; TRBD1 agrees at 9 bases. The CDR3 has 15 amino acids. Looked up from germline, CDR1 is SGHTA and CDR2 is FQGNSA. The V and J ends lost 2 bases and 8 bases, in that order; junction bases with no gene match: 7. This CDR3 is CASSLWVRQGEPQHF. CDR3 in DNA: TGTGCCAGCAGCTTATGGGTCAGACAGGGGGAGCCCCAGCATTTT.

This rearrangement joins TRBV11-2 to TRBJ2-2, with 7 bases aligning to TRBD1. The junction had 8 bases not matched to a gene; V was cut back by 1 base and J by 6 bases. CDR3 length: 16 amino acids. CDR1 and CDR2 (germline): SGHAT, FQNNGV. CDR3 DNA: TGTGCCAGCAGCTTAGTTAACGCAGGGGGTGCCGGGGAGCTGTTTTTT. This translates into CASSLVNAGGAGELFF.

This clone was observed a handful of times. This sequence joins TRBV27 and TRBJ2-1, with a tentative D call TRBD1 (6 bases). V was clipped by 5 bases and J by 1 base, with 15 bases between them. Germline V CDR1 and CDR2: MNHEY, SMNVEV (reference sequence). The CDR3 runs to 16 residues. The CDR3 loop is CASSPVRGSSYNEQFF. CDR3 coding DNA: TGTGCCAGCAGTCCTGTTAGGGGGTCTTCCTACAATGAGCAGTTCTTC.

The J gene is TRBJ2-7, the V gene TRBV3-1 (or the pseudogene TRBV3-2); TRBD2 agrees at 8 bases. Looked up from germline, CDR1 is LGHDT and CDR2 is YNNKEL (reference sequence). The CDR3 extends over 15 amino acids. J was trimmed by 3 bases and V by 4 bases; bases with no gene match: 8. In DNA, the CDR3 is TGTGCCAGCAGCCTGGGGACGGGGGGGGTCTACGAGCAGTACTTC. This translates into CASSLGTGGVYEQYF.

This rearrangement joins TRBV5-6 to TRBJ2-5, with 8 bases fitting TRBD1. The CDR3 is made up of 14 amino acids. CDR1 and CDR2 from the germline V gene are SGHDT and YYEEEE. Losses at the gene ends were 3 bases for V and 4 bases for J; bases not matched to a gene: 5. CDR3 bases: TGTGCCAGCAGCTGGGGACAGGTTTCAGAGACCCAGTACTTC. This gives the protein CASSWGQVSETQYF. Together with reference TRBV5-6 and TRBJ2-5, the CDR3 gives the full variable domain: DAGVTQSPTHLIKTRGQQVTLRCSPKSGHDTVSWYQQALGQGPQFIFQYYEEEERQRGNFPDRFSGHQFPNYSSELNVNALLLGDSALYLCASSWGQVSETQYFGPGTRLLVL.

The chain combines TRBV13 with TRBJ1-2; maybe TRBD1 (6 bases). Trimming stripped 3 bases from V and 4 bases from J, with 18 bases between. This CDR3 comprises 16 residues. Germline V gives CDR1 PRHDT, CDR2 FYEKMQ (reference sequence). This chain's CDR3 is CASSLSPTGTIYGYTF. The CDR3 DNA is TGTGCCAGCAGCTTGTCTCCAACCGGGACAATCTATGGCTACACCTTC.

The gene calls are TRBV5-1 and TRBJ2-3, with a possible D match to TRBD1 (6 bases). Trimming removed 1 base from V and 4 bases from J, with 19 bases in between. This CDR3 is 17 amino acids long. CDR1 and CDR2 from the germline V gene are SGHRS and YFSETQ. The CDR3 here is CASSLSLGQRGPDTQYF. As DNA, the CDR3 is TGCGCCAGCAGCTTGAGTTTAGGACAGAGGGGCCCAGATACGCAGTATTTT.

The chain recombines TRBV5-1 with TRBJ1-1; D is unclear. V dropped 0 bases and J dropped 6 bases, with 21 bases sitting between them. CDR1 and CDR2 (germline): SGHRS, YFSETQ. The CDR3 has 17 amino acids. The CDR3 DNA follows: TGCGCCAGCAGCTTGGACTTCCGGGGAATGTCGGTCGCTGAAGCTTTCTTT. Its translation: CASSLDFRGMSVAEAFF.

This chain uses TRBV25-1 with TRBJ2-5; no clear D gene. Germline values: CDR1 MGHDK, CDR2 SYGVNS. CDR3 length: 12 amino acids. V gave up 8 bases and J gave up 5 bases, with 12 bases separating them. In nucleotides, the CDR3 is TGTGCCAGCGGCCAAACGCGGGAGACCCAGTACTTC. Encoded protein: CASGQTRETQYF.

The chain recombines TRBV5-6 with TRBJ2-5; no reliable D call. CDR3 length: 13 residues. The germline gives CDR1 SGHDT, CDR2 YYEEEE. V was clipped by 0 bases and J by 5 bases, with 8 bases between them. The CDR3 loop is CASSLAGWETQYF. For the CDR3, the DNA is TGTGCCAGCAGCTTGGCGGGTTGGGAGACCCAGTACTTC.

This chain joins TRBV27 and TRBJ2-1; TRBD2 matches 8 bases. The CDR3 sequence is 16 residues long. Germline V lookup: CDR1 MNHEY, CDR2 SMNVEV (reference sequence). J lost 5 bases, V lost 1 base, and 7 bases had no gene match. The CDR3 bases are TGTGCCAGCAGTTTATTTTTCGGGAGGGCTCACAATGAGCAGTTCTTC. Residues: CASSLFFGRAHNEQFF.

The rearrangement links TRBV6-5 to TRBJ2-3, with 10 positions matching TRBD1. The CDR3 totals 14 residues. In germline, CDR1 is MNHEY, CDR2 SVGAGI. Trimming at V came to 6 bases and at J to 3 bases, leaving 3 bases not matched to a gene. CDR3 sequence reads: CASSPDRGTDTQYF. The CDR3 region has the DNA TGTGCCAGCAGCCCGGACAGGGGGACAGATACGCAGTATTTT.

This clone appeared a few times. The chain carries TRBV30 and TRBJ2-2, with 7 bases identical to TRBD2. Germline V gene sequence: CDR1 GTSNPN, CDR2 SVGIG (reference sequence). The CDR3 contains 12 residues. V trimming: 5 bases; J trimming: 8 bases; junction bases outside the gene matches: 5. The CDR3 loop reads CAWPGLVGELFF. For the CDR3, the DNA is TGTGCCTGGCCCGGACTAGTAGGGGAGCTGTTTTTT.

The chain employs TRBV4-2 and TRBJ1-5; 10 positions match TRBD1. This CDR3 is built from 17 residues. J lost 0 bases, V lost 1 base, and 3 bases had no gene match. CDR1 is LGHNA, CDR2 YNFKEQ, per germline. CDR3 bases: TGTGCCAGCAGCCAAGTCGGGACAGGGGTTAGCAATCAGCCCCAGCATTTT. Residues: CASSQVGTGVSNQPQHF.

The CDR3 coding sequence is TGCGCCAGCAGCCAGACCGGGTCCTACGGGACTGAAGCTTTCTTT. Translating it yields CASSQTGSYGTEAFF. This rearrangement joins TRBV4-1 to TRBJ1-1; D is uncertain. The CDR3 has 15 residues. From germline, CDR1 is MGHRA and CDR2 YSYEKL. V lost 3 bases and J 5 bases, leaving 16 bases between the germline ends.

The rearrangement links TRBV24-1 to TRBJ1-5; D is unresolved. V was shortened by 0 bases and J by 4 bases, with 6 bases between the two germline ends. From germline, CDR1 is KGHDR and CDR2 SFDVKD. There are 14 residues in the CDR3. CDR3 DNA sequence: TGTGCCACCAGTGATTTGAATCAGAATCAGCCCCAGCATTTT. Protein sequence: CATSDLNQNQPQHF.

The chain links TRBV21-1 to TRBJ2-1; the DNA was not compared with TRBD1, the D call given in the table. TRBV21-1 has pseudogene status. This CDR3 region has 15 residues. The CDR3 nucleotides read TGTGCCAGCAGCAAAGTAGGGGTTCTAGGCCATGAGCAGTTCTTC. It translates to CASSKVGVLGHEQFF.

This chain joins TRBV18 and TRBJ2-1, with a tentative D call TRBD2 (6 bases). Germline CDR1 reads KGHSH; CDR2 reads LQKENI. V was pared by 1 base and J by 4 bases, with 11 bases between. The CDR3 covers 15 residues. The CDR3 loop is CASSPQEGSYNEQFF. The CDR3 nucleotides read TGTGCCAGCTCACCACAGGAGGGGTCTTACAATGAGCAGTTCTTC.

This chain connects TRBV7-2 to TRBJ2-7, with 7 bases fitting TRBD1. Losses at the gene ends were 0 bases for V and 2 bases for J; bases not matched to a gene: 1. The germline CDR1 and CDR2 sequences are SGHTA and FQGNSA. The CDR3 is made up of 14 amino acids. CDR3 protein: CASSLAGQPYEQYF. The CDR3 DNA reads TGTGCCAGCAGCTTAGCGGGACAGCCCTACGAGCAGTACTTC.

The gene calls are TRBV7-2 and TRBJ2-3; no firm D call. V was clipped by 2 bases and J by 6 bases, with 15 bases between them. This CDR3 contains 15 residues. Germline V gene sequence: CDR1 SGHTA, CDR2 FQGNSA. CDR3 coding DNA: TGTGCCAGCAGCTTATTCGGGTCCGCTGGGGATACGCAGTATTTT. Amino acid sequence: CASSLFGSAGDTQYF. The whole variable domain, filled in from reference TRBV7-2 and TRBJ2-3, reads GAGVSQSPSNKVTEKGKDVELRCDPISGHTALYWYRQSLGQGLEFLIYFQGNSAPDKSGLPSDRFSAERTGGSVSTLTIQRTQQEDSAVYLCASSLFGSAGDTQYFGPGTRLTVL.

This chain joins TRBV28 and TRBJ2-3; D might be TRBD2 (6 bases). Deletions cut 3 bases from V and 0 bases from J, with 10 bases between. Germline CDR1 and CDR2: MDHEN and SYDVKM. The CDR3 consists of 15 residues. The CDR3 DNA is TGTGCCAGCAGTTTTGGAGGGAGTAGCACAGATACGCAGTATTTT. It specifies CASSFGGSSTDTQYF. The whole variable domain, remainder taken from reference TRBV28 and TRBJ2-3, is DVKVTQSSRYLVKRTGEKVFLECVQDMDHENMFWYRQDPGLGLRLIYFSYDVKMKEKGDIPEGYSVSREKKERFSLILESASTNQTSMYLCASSFGGSSTDTQYFGPGTRLTVL.

The V gene is TRBV5-5, the J gene TRBJ1-1, with D unresolved. The V end was cut by 0 bases, the J end by 0 bases, with 9 bases between. Looked up from germline, CDR1 is SGHKS and CDR2 is YYEKEE (reference sequence). This CDR3 has 15 residues. The CDR3 here is CASSLGRLMNTEAFF. The CDR3 DNA sequence: TGTGCCAGCAGCTTGGGCAGATTAATGAACACTGAAGCTTTCTTT.